The next 24 T cell receptor beta chains were all read from a single sample in a study of control samples from healthy donors and cancer patients. Sequencing used immunoSEQ multiplex PCR; TCRdb keeps in-frame clones, though not all of them. The data contain fewer than 200,000 clones, approximately 90% of them seen just once; the ten biggest clones take up approximately 12%. Specimen: blood. Receptors originate from a man aged 25 to 40 in good health.

The chain recombines TRBV6-5 with TRBJ2-2; no definite D call. The CDR3 length is 15 residues. Trimming took off 0 bases at V and 6 bases at J, with 11 bases between the two ends. Per the germline V gene, CDR1 is MNHEY and CDR2 is SVGAGI. Here the CDR3 reads CASSYSRLVSGELFF. In nucleotides, the CDR3 is TGTGCCAGCAGTTACTCGAGGCTAGTCTCCGGGGAGCTGTTTTTT.

This rearrangement joins TRBV15 to TRBJ2-2; maybe TRBD2 (6 bases). The germline CDR1 and CDR2 sequences are LNHNV and YYDKDF (reference sequence). Between the trimmed V and J ends, which lost 2 bases and 0 bases, there was a span of 13 bases. The CDR3 contains 17 residues. The CDR3 sequence: CATSRSGRRPNTGELFF. The CDR3 bases are TGTGCCACCAGCAGATCGGGGAGGAGACCGAACACCGGGGAGCTGTTTTTT.

This clone showed up just once. The chain recombines TRBV5-6 with TRBJ1-5; D not certain. Trimming cost V 1 base and J 1 base, with 9 bases left between them. CDR1 and CDR2 (germline): SGHDT, YYEEEE. This CDR3 region has 15 residues. CDR3 protein: CASSLSQQSNQPQHF. The CDR3 bases are TGTGCCAGCAGCTTGTCTCAGCAGAGCAATCAGCCCCAGCATTTT.

CDR3 bases: TGTGCCAGCTCTCTCGACATGAGCAATCAGCCCCAGCATTTT. Protein: CASSLDMSNQPQHF. V and J are TRBV18 and TRBJ1-5; D is undetermined. This CDR3 contains 14 residues. Between the trimmed V and J ends, which lost 6 bases and 1 base, there was a span of 10 bases. Germline assignment: CDR1 KGHSH and CDR2 LQKENI. Filled out from reference TRBV18 and TRBJ1-5, the complete variable domain reads NAGVMQNPRHLVRRRGQEARLRCSPMKGHSHVYWYRQLPEEGLKFMVYLQKENIIDESGMPKERFSAEFPKEGPSILRIQQVVRGDSAAYFCASSLDMSNQPQHFGDGTRLSIL.

The rearrangement links TRBV28 to TRBJ1-5; 9 positions match TRBD1. Germline lookup yields CDR1 MDHEN and CDR2 SYDVKM. The CDR3 runs to 16 residues. V was pared by 5 bases and J by 7 bases, with 12 bases of the junction left unmatched. The CDR3 sequence: CASSPLVGTGTQPQHF. In DNA, the CDR3 is TGTGCCAGCAGTCCTTTAGTCGGGACAGGGACCCAGCCCCAGCATTTT.

This chain uses TRBV9 with TRBJ1-2; D is ambiguous. The germline V gene encodes CDR1 SGDLS and CDR2 YYNGEE. Trimming removed 2 bases at V and 6 bases at J, with 11 bases between. This CDR3 is 13 amino acids long. The CDR3 spells CASSVSGGNGYTF. In nucleotides, the CDR3 is TGTGCCAGCAGCGTTAGCGGAGGAAATGGCTACACCTTC. Together with reference TRBV9 and TRBJ1-2, the CDR3 gives the full variable domain: DSGVTQTPKHLITATGQRVTLRCSPRSGDLSVYWYQQSLDQGLQFLIQYYNGEERAKGNILERFSAQQFPDLHSELNLSSLELGDSALYFCASSVSGGNGYTFGSGTRLTVV.

The V and J genes are TRBV19 and TRBJ2-1; D unresolved. V was shortened by 5 bases and J by 5 bases, with 4 bases between the two germline ends. Germline CDR1 and CDR2: LNHDA and SQIVND (reference sequence). This CDR3 is 11 amino acids long. The CDR3 here is CASSENNEQFF. The CDR3 coding sequence is TGTGCCAGTAGTGAGAACAATGAGCAGTTCTTC. The whole variable domain, remainder taken from reference TRBV19 and TRBJ2-1, is DGGITQSPKYLFRKEGQNVTLSCEQNLNHDAMYWYRQDPGQGLRLIYYSQIVNDFQKGDIAEGYSVSREKKESFPLTVTSAQKNPTAFYLCASSENNEQFFGPGTRLTVL.

The gene calls are TRBV6-6 and TRBJ1-4; a weak D match, TRBD1 (5 bases). Germline V gene sequence: CDR1 MNHNY, CDR2 SVGAGI (reference sequence). Trimming took 7 bases from V and 0 from J, leaving 15 bases between them. This CDR3 comprises 16 residues. The CDR3 loop is CASIAGTAATNEKLFF. As DNA, the CDR3 is TGTGCCAGCATCGCCGGGACGGCAGCAACTAATGAAAAACTGTTTTTT.

J is TRBJ1-2 and V is TRBV6-5; D is uncertain. The V end was cut by 2 bases, the J end by 1 base, with 5 bases between. CDR3 length: 13 amino acids. CDR1 is MNHEY and CDR2 is SVGAGI in the germline V gene. The CDR3: CASSYKRNYGYTF. In DNA form, the CDR3 reads TGTGCCAGCAGTTACAAACGTAACTATGGCTACACCTTC.

This clone has just one count. The V call is TRBV25-1, the J call TRBJ1-4, with 7 bases identical to TRBD1. The CDR3 has 18 amino acids. The germline V gene encodes CDR1 MGHDK and CDR2 SYGVNS. V lost 3 bases to trimming and J lost 4 bases; unmatched junction nucleotides: 14. The CDR3 coding sequence is TGTGCCAGCAGTGATCATCGTGGGACAGACCCAGTTAATGAAAAACTGTTTTTT. Residues: CASSDHRGTDPVNEKLFF.

This clone was detected only once. This sequence joins TRBV6-5 and TRBJ1-2; 7 bases map to TRBD1. Germline values: CDR1 MNHEY, CDR2 SVGAGI. The ends lost 7 bases at V and 4 bases at J; junction bases unmatched: 6. CDR3 length: 13 amino acids. The CDR3 region is CASTRQGLYGYTF. CDR3 bases: TGTGCCAGCACCAGACAGGGACTCTATGGCTACACCTTC.

This rearrangement joins TRBV19 to TRBJ1-1; a weak D match, TRBD1 (5 bases). This CDR3 has 14 residues. Germline values: CDR1 LNHDA, CDR2 SQIVND (reference sequence). The V gene lost 2 bases and the J gene lost 5 bases, with 12 bases spanning the gap. The CDR3 sequence: CASSIWGRETEAFF. The CDR3 bases are TGTGCCAGTAGTATATGGGGGAGAGAGACTGAAGCTTTCTTT.

V usage is TRBV13 and J usage is TRBJ2-7; 7 bases line up with TRBD1. Germline lookup yields CDR1 PRHDT and CDR2 FYEKMQ (reference sequence). J gave up 4 bases and V 2 bases, and 8 bases lay outside the gene matches. This CDR3 has 15 residues. In DNA, the CDR3 is TGTGCCAGCAGCTTAATGGGGACAGCCAATTACGAGCAGTACTTC. It yields the protein CASSLMGTANYEQYF.

The chain uses TRBV5-8 and TRBJ1-2, with unresolved D. CDR3 length: 13 amino acids. Trimming removed 6 bases from V and 8 bases from J, with 17 bases in between. Germline V gene sequence: CDR1 SGHTS, CDR2 YDEGEE. The CDR3 loop reads CASTTPPAGGYTF. DNA of the CDR3: TGTGCCAGCACCACTCCTCCGGCGGGGGGCTACACCTTC.

The rearrangement links TRBV5-4 to TRBJ2-3; possible D gene TRBD1, 6 bases. CDR3 size: 12 residues. The germline V gene encodes CDR1 SGHNT and CDR2 YYREEE (reference sequence). V was trimmed by 3 bases and J by 6 bases, leaving 8 bases between them. This chain's CDR3 is CASSYQGDTQYF. The CDR3 bases are TGTGCCAGCAGCTACCAGGGGGATACGCAGTATTTT.

The V and J genes are TRBV14 and TRBJ1-3, with D maybe TRBD1 (6 bases). The CDR3 length is 15 residues. V was pared by 4 bases and J by 0 bases, with 10 bases between. Germline CDR1 SGHDN, CDR2 FVKESK. The CDR3 DNA reads TGTGCCAGCAGCCTTAGGGGGATCTCTGGAAACACCATATATTTT. Its protein is CASSLRGISGNTIYF.

This CDR3 reads CASLLGGSNTGELFF. CDR3 sequence (DNA): TGTGCCAGCCTTTTGGGGGGCTCTAACACCGGGGAGCTGTTTTTT. The genes are TRBV28 and TRBJ2-2; either TRBD1 or TRBD2 may fit D (6 bases each). The CDR3 extends over 15 amino acids. Germline V gene sequence: CDR1 MDHEN, CDR2 SYDVKM. Trimming stripped 8 bases from V and 2 bases from J, with 15 bases between. Based on the CDR3 plus reference TRBV28 and TRBJ2-2, the full variable domain is DVKVTQSSRYLVKRTGEKVFLECVQDMDHENMFWYRQDPGLGLRLIYFSYDVKMKEKGDIPEGYSVSREKKERFSLILESASTNQTSMYLCASLLGGSNTGELFFGEGSRLTVL.

The CDR3 region has the DNA TGCGCCAGCAGCTTTGGAGATAGCTCCTACAATGAGCAGTTCTTC. This codes for CASSFGDSSYNEQFF. The chain uses TRBV5-1 and TRBJ2-1; the D is unclear. Trimming left V 2 bases short and J 0 bases short, with 9 bases between. CDR1 and CDR2 from the germline V gene are SGHRS and YFSETQ. This CDR3 is 15 amino acids long. Using reference TRBV5-1 and TRBJ2-1 for the parts outside the CDR3, the full variable domain is KAGVTQTPRYLIKTRGQQVTLSCSPISGHRSVSWYQQTPGQGLQFLFEYFSETQRNKGNFPGRFSGRQFSNSRSEMNVSTLELGDSALYLCASSFGDSSYNEQFFGPGTRLTVL.

The chain uses TRBV11-2 and TRBJ2-3; 8 bases agree with TRBD1. The CDR3 is 18 amino acids. V was clipped by 1 base and J by 3 bases; unmatched bases: 12. Germline CDR1 reads SGHAT; CDR2 reads FQNNGV. CDR3 sequence reads: CASSLAPPGQGSTDTQYF. The CDR3 DNA follows: TGTGCCAGCAGCTTAGCTCCCCCAGGACAGGGTTCGACAGATACGCAGTATTTT. The variable domain in full, with the rest retrieved from reference TRBV11-2 and TRBJ2-3, is EAGVAQSPRYKIIEKRQSVAFWCNPISGHATLYWYQQILGQGPKLLIQFQNNGVVDDSQLPKDRFSAERLKGVDSTLKIQPAKLEDSAVYLCASSLAPPGQGSTDTQYFGPGTRLTVL.

The chain combines TRBV5-6 with TRBJ2-1; D perhaps matches TRBD2 (6 bases). CDR1 SGHDT and CDR2 YYEEEE come from the germline V gene. V dropped 5 bases and J dropped 10 bases, with 10 bases sitting between them. The CDR3 has 11 amino acids. The CDR3 nucleotides are TGTGCCAGCAGATCCAGCGGGGAGCAGTTCTTC. Translation gives CASRSSGEQFF.

The chain has TRBV12-5 and TRBJ2-1; 8 bases fit TRBD2. Germline V gene lookup returns CDR1 LGHNT and CDR2 FRNRAP. CDR3 length: 15 amino acids. The J segment lost 8 bases and the V segment lost 5 bases, leaving 11 bases of the junction unmatched. The CDR3 is CASGGTSTGGHEQFF. As DNA, the CDR3 is TGTGCTAGTGGTGGGACCTCAACGGGGGGGCATGAGCAGTTCTTC. Together with reference TRBV12-5 and TRBJ2-1, the CDR3 gives the full variable domain: DARVTQTPRHKVTEMGQEVTMRCQPILGHNTVFWYRQTMMQGLELLAYFRNRAPLDDSGMPKDRFSAEMPDATLATLKIQPSEPRDSAVYFCASGGTSTGGHEQFFGPGTRLTVL.

In its sample, this clone was seen a few times. V gene TRBV28 combines with J gene TRBJ2-1; 7 bases agree with TRBD2. J was trimmed by 5 bases and V by 8 bases; bases with no gene match: 12. There are 15 residues in the CDR3. Germline assignment: CDR1 MDHEN and CDR2 SYDVKM. CDR3 in DNA: TGTGCCAGCGGGCCTTTGGGGACTATAAACAATGAGCAGTTCTTC. It yields the protein CASGPLGTINNEQFF.

The chain combines TRBV6-5 with TRBJ2-5; no definite D call. Trimming left V 2 bases short and J 7 bases short, with 11 bases between. The germline V gene has CDR1 MNHEY and CDR2 SVGAGI. The CDR3 loop spans 13 amino acids. CDR3 in DNA: TGTGCCAGCAGTTACCGGACCCCCGGGACCCAGTACTTC. Its translation: CASSYRTPGTQYF.

The table lists this clone with a count of one. DNA for the CDR3: TGTGCCACCAGCTCCCGCGGGCTTAATCAGCCCCAGCATTTT. This sequence encodes CATSSRGLNQPQHF. The chain couples TRBV15 to TRBJ1-5; D gene uncertain. CDR3 length: 14 residues. CDR1 LNHNV and CDR2 YYDKDF come from the germline V gene (reference sequence). The V end was cut by 5 bases, the J end by 4 bases, with 12 bases between.